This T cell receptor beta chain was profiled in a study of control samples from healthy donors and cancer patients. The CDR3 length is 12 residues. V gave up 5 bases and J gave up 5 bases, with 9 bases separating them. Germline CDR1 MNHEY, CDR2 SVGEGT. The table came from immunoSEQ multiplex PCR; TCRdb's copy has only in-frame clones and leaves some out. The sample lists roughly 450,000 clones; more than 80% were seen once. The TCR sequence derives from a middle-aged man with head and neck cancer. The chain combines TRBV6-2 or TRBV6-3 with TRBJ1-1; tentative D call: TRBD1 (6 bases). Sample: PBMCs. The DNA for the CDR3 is TGTGCCAGCAGTGCAAGGGGGACTGAAGCTTTCTTT. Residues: CASSARGTEAFF.